These T cell receptor beta chains were read from a single sample in a study of neurological immune-mediated disorders. TCRdb re-called the 5' RACE reads with MiXCR, one entry per CDR3 protein. The table shows more than 55,000 distinct CDR3 sequences, with 24% occurring only once. Sequencing was done on a sample of PBMCs. The receptors stem from a man aged 55 to 70 with HTLV-1-associated myelopathy (HAM/TSP). The CDR3 runs from the conserved cysteine through the conserved F or W. Fields, in order: CDR3 DNA, CDR3 protein, D gene, J gene, clone size, V gene. D genes are given only for firm matches. Size tells how often a clone was seen (once, few, many) or the class of an expanded clone, and some rows leave it out.

CDR3nt: TGTGCTAGTGGCCTGGGGAGCCGGGACGTCTCCTATAATTCACCCCTCCACTTT
CDR3aa: CASGLGSRDVSYNSPLHF
d_gene: -
j_gene: TRBJ1-6
abundance: -
v_gene: TRBV12-5

CDR3nt: TGTGCCTTCAAGCGGGACAGGGAAGAGACCCAGTACTTC
CDR3aa: CAFKRDREETQYF
d_gene: TRBD1
j_gene: TRBJ2-5
abundance: many
v_gene: TRBV7-9

CDR3nt: TGTGCCAGCAGCCGCGAGAGGGAGCTGTTTTTT
CDR3aa: CASSRERELFF
d_gene: -
j_gene: TRBJ2-2
abundance: many
v_gene: TRBV7-4

CDR3nt: TGTGCCAGCAGGGAAGCTGCAGCCCCCCAAGAGACCCAGTACTTC
CDR3aa: CASREAAAPQETQYF
d_gene: -
j_gene: TRBJ2-5
abundance: many
v_gene: TRBV3-1

CDR3nt: TGCGCCAGCAGCCAAATCGGACCATCCAGTGGCGAGCAGTACTTC
CDR3aa: CASSQIGPSSGEQYF
d_gene: -
j_gene: TRBJ2-7
abundance: many
v_gene: TRBV4-1

CDR3nt: TGCAGTGCTCTAAAACGGAGGATGAGTAGCAATCAGCCCCAGCATTTT
CDR3aa: CSALKRRMSSNQPQHF
d_gene: -
j_gene: TRBJ1-5
abundance: many
v_gene: TRBV20-1

CDR3nt: TGCGCCAGCACAAGTGACCCTCGAGAGACCCAGTACTTC
CDR3aa: CASTSDPRETQYF
d_gene: -
j_gene: TRBJ2-5
abundance: -
v_gene: TRBV10-2

CDR3nt: TGCAGTGCTAGAGCTTCAAATACAAAAAGAATCAGGACTAGCGGGAATATTGAGCAGTTCTTC
CDR3aa: CSARASNTKRIRTSGNIEQFF
d_gene: TRBD2
j_gene: TRBJ2-1
abundance: many
v_gene: TRBV20-1

CDR3nt: TGTGCCAGCAGTTTACGGAGGGGAGAGGGGGAGACCCAGTACTTC
CDR3aa: CASSLRRGEGETQYF
d_gene: -
j_gene: TRBJ2-5
abundance: many
v_gene: TRBV12-3/TRBV12-4

CDR3nt: TGTGCCAGCAGCAAAGCCGGGACAGGGAACTATGGCTACACCTTC
CDR3aa: CASSKAGTGNYGYTF
d_gene: TRBD1
j_gene: TRBJ1-2
abundance: many
v_gene: TRBV7-2

CDR3nt: TGCAGTGCTAGAGATTCGCTAGCGGGATCCGCTAGAGAGTTCTTC
CDR3aa: CSARDSLAGSAREFF
d_gene: TRBD2
j_gene: TRBJ2-1
abundance: many
v_gene: TRBV20-1

CDR3nt: TGTGCCAGCAGCCCCATGGTCCACAATGAGCAGTTCTTC
CDR3aa: CASSPMVHNEQFF
d_gene: -
j_gene: TRBJ2-1
abundance: -
v_gene: TRBV9

CDR3nt: TGCAGCGGGGGAACTGAAGCTTTCTTT
CDR3aa: CSGGTEAFF
d_gene: -
j_gene: TRBJ1-1
abundance: many
v_gene: TRBV29-1

CDR3nt: TGTGCCAGCAGTTCCCCAATAACCTACGAGCAGTACTTC
CDR3aa: CASSSPITYEQYF
d_gene: -
j_gene: TRBJ2-7
abundance: few
v_gene: TRBV6-5

CDR3nt: TGTGCCAGCAGCCATAGCGGGAGGGCCTACAATGAGCAGTTCTTC
CDR3aa: CASSHSGRAYNEQFF
d_gene: TRBD2
j_gene: TRBJ2-1
abundance: -
v_gene: TRBV3-1

CDR3nt: TGCGCCAGCAGCCAAACAGGGTTCCGCGAGCAGTACTTC
CDR3aa: CASSQTGFREQYF
d_gene: -
j_gene: TRBJ2-7
abundance: -
v_gene: TRBV4-1

CDR3nt: TGTGCCAGCAGTTTTGGGACTAGTGGTTCCTACAATGAGCAGTTCTTC
CDR3aa: CASSFGTSGSYNEQFF
d_gene: TRBD2
j_gene: TRBJ2-1
abundance: -
v_gene: TRBV27

CDR3nt: TGTGCCATCTCAACCGGGGAGGGCGAGTTCGATGGCTACACCTTC
CDR3aa: CAISTGEGEFDGYTF
d_gene: -
j_gene: TRBJ1-2
abundance: many
v_gene: TRBV28

CDR3nt: TGCAGTGCTACGGGCCCAGGACGGGGCAAAAGTGAGCAGTTCTTC
CDR3aa: CSATGPGRGKSEQFF
d_gene: -
j_gene: TRBJ2-1
abundance: many
v_gene: TRBV20-1

CDR3nt: TGCAGTGCTAGAGACCCCCGGGCGCCAGAGACCCAGTACTTC
CDR3aa: CSARDPRAPETQYF
d_gene: -
j_gene: TRBJ2-5
abundance: medium-sized
v_gene: TRBV20-1

CDR3nt: TGTGCCAGCAGTTCCAGGGGGCGAGGCTATGGCTACACCTTC
CDR3aa: CASSSRGRGYGYTF
d_gene: TRBD1
j_gene: TRBJ1-2
abundance: many
v_gene: TRBV6-6

CDR3nt: TGCGCCAGCAGTGGAACTTTCCCCGGAGATACGCAGTATTTT
CDR3aa: CASSGTFPGDTQYF
d_gene: -
j_gene: TRBJ2-3
abundance: -
v_gene: TRBV10-1

CDR3nt: TGCAGTGCCTCAAATCCGGCGGGAGGGCCTGGAGAGCAGTACTTC
CDR3aa: CSASNPAGGPGEQYF
d_gene: TRBD2
j_gene: TRBJ2-7
abundance: medium-sized
v_gene: TRBV20-1

CDR3nt: TGTGCCAGCAGCCAACCCGGGACTAGCCTACGAAGTACGCAGTATTTT
CDR3aa: CASSQPGTSLRSTQYF
d_gene: TRBD2
j_gene: TRBJ2-3
abundance: -
v_gene: TRBV7-9

CDR3nt: TGTGCCAGCAAAAACGGACTAGCGACGCCCTACGAGCAGTACTTC
CDR3aa: CASKNGLATPYEQYF
d_gene: TRBD2
j_gene: TRBJ2-7
abundance: few
v_gene: TRBV3-1

CDR3nt: TGTGCCAGCAGTGGGTCATCGGGATGGGAGCTCCAGCATTTT
CDR3aa: CASSGSSGWELQHF
d_gene: -
j_gene: TRBJ1-5
abundance: -
v_gene: TRBV2

CDR3nt: TGCAGTGCTAGACCTCAACAACGGAACACTGAAGCTTTCTTT
CDR3aa: CSARPQQRNTEAFF
d_gene: -
j_gene: TRBJ1-1
abundance: many
v_gene: TRBV20-1

CDR3nt: TGTGCCACCAGTGCCGGGACAGGGCGGAGTGGCGATGAGCAGTTCTTC
CDR3aa: CATSAGTGRSGDEQFF
d_gene: TRBD1
j_gene: TRBJ2-1
abundance: many
v_gene: TRBV24-1

CDR3nt: TGTGCCAGCGGCCCACAGGTGGGGAAGAATGAGCAGTTCTTC
CDR3aa: CASGPQVGKNEQFF
d_gene: -
j_gene: TRBJ2-1
abundance: -
v_gene: TRBV7-9

CDR3nt: TGTGCCAGCAGTTCCCGGGCCGAGCAGTACTTC
CDR3aa: CASSSRAEQYF
d_gene: -
j_gene: TRBJ2-7
abundance: many
v_gene: TRBV28

CDR3nt: TGTGCCAGCAGCACAAAAGAGACCCAGTACTTC
CDR3aa: CASSTKETQYF
d_gene: -
j_gene: TRBJ2-5
abundance: many
v_gene: TRBV7-9

CDR3nt: TGTGCCAGCAGCTTAACATCTTGGGACCCTTCCTACGAGCAGTACTTC
CDR3aa: CASSLTSWDPSYEQYF
d_gene: -
j_gene: TRBJ2-7
abundance: many
v_gene: TRBV5-5

CDR3nt: TGCGCCAGCAGCTTGTCCTCCCGCGTCGACACTGAAGCTTTCTTT
CDR3aa: CASSLSSRVDTEAFF
d_gene: -
j_gene: TRBJ1-1
abundance: many
v_gene: TRBV5-1

CDR3nt: TGTGCCAGCAGCTTAGTTTTCCGGCCAAATGAGCAGTTCTTC
CDR3aa: CASSLVFRPNEQFF
d_gene: -
j_gene: TRBJ2-1
abundance: -
v_gene: TRBV7-9

CDR3nt: TGCGCCAGCAGCTTCGGACTGTCCTACGAGCAGTACTTC
CDR3aa: CASSFGLSYEQYF
d_gene: -
j_gene: TRBJ2-7
abundance: -
v_gene: TRBV5-1

CDR3nt: TGTGCCAGCAGTGAGCGGGACGACAGCACAGATACGCAGTATTTT
CDR3aa: CASSERDDSTDTQYF
d_gene: TRBD2
j_gene: TRBJ2-3
abundance: many
v_gene: TRBV12-3/TRBV12-4

CDR3nt: TGTGCCAGCAGTGATGGGGGGACAGACAATGAGCAGTTCTTC
CDR3aa: CASSDGGTDNEQFF
d_gene: -
j_gene: TRBJ2-1
abundance: many
v_gene: TRBV6-1

CDR3nt: TGTGCCAGCAGTCCGCCCAGGACTAGCGGGCTGGACAATGAGCAGTTCTTC
CDR3aa: CASSPPRTSGLDNEQFF
d_gene: TRBD2
j_gene: TRBJ2-1
abundance: few
v_gene: TRBV7-2

CDR3nt: TGTGCCAGCAGTGAATCTGGGACCGTAGGGAACGTCCTGACTTTC
CDR3aa: CASSESGTVGNVLTF
d_gene: -
j_gene: TRBJ2-6
abundance: many
v_gene: TRBV2

CDR3nt: TGTGCCAGCAGCTCGCAGAACACAGATACGCAGTATTTT
CDR3aa: CASSSQNTDTQYF
d_gene: -
j_gene: TRBJ2-3
abundance: -
v_gene: TRBV13

CDR3nt: TGTGCCACCAGTGATCAGCGGGAGGGCCCCAGCAATGAGCAGTTCTTC
CDR3aa: CATSDQREGPSNEQFF
d_gene: TRBD2
j_gene: TRBJ2-1
abundance: many
v_gene: TRBV24-1

CDR3nt: TGTGCCAGCAGCCTCGAAGATGGGTTTCTAAAAGACCGCTCCTACGAGCAGTACTTC
CDR3aa: CASSLEDGFLKDRSYEQYF
d_gene: -
j_gene: TRBJ2-7
abundance: once
v_gene: TRBV7-9

CDR3nt: TGTGCCAGCAGTTACGGAGAGACCCAGTACTTC
CDR3aa: CASSYGETQYF
d_gene: -
j_gene: TRBJ2-5
abundance: -
v_gene: TRBV6-2/TRBV6-3

CDR3nt: TGCAGTGCTCTCAGGGGAACCTACGAGCAGTACTTC
CDR3aa: CSALRGTYEQYF
d_gene: -
j_gene: TRBJ2-7
abundance: -
v_gene: TRBV20-1